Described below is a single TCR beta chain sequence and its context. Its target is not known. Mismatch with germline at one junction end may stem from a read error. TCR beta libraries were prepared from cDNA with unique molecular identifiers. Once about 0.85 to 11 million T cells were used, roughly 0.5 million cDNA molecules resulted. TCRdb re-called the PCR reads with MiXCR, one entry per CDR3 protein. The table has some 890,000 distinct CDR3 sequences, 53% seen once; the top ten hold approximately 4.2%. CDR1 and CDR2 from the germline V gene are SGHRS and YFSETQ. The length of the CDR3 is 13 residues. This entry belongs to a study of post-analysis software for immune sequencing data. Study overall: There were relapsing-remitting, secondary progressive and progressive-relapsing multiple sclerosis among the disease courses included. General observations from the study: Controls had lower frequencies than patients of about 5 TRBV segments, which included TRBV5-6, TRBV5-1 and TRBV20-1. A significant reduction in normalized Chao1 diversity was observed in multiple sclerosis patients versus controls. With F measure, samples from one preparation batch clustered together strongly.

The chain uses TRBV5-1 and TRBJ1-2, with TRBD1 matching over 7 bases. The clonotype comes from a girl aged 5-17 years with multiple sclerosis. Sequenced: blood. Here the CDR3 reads CASSSDRDYSYTF. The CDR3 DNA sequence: TGCGCCAGCAGCTCCGACAGGGACTATAGCTACACCTTC.